This T cell receptor (beta chain) was obtained from a study of human T cells and chemical hapten exposure. About the research overall: It was small differences in pooled library volume that mainly caused per-sample TCR yields to vary.

Blood, whole and unfractionated, served as the source for total RNA extraction. It was the library that attached unique molecular identifiers to individual cDNA molecules. In the original workflow: A per-sample median of around 100,000 TCRs was observed, with a range of about 23,224 to 750,000. TCRdb fed the reads into MiXCR, producing one record per CDR3 protein. What appears here as the V and J calls and clone size reflects TCRdb's work, not the paper's. This sample has 100,000 to 150,000 distinct CDR3 sequences, with over 7.5% found just once. Broader study findings: Sensitization with DPC brought no change to TCRs above 1 in 1000 in frequency.

About this clonotype itself: Its matching antigen is unknown.

Sequenced sample: whole blood. The origin of this receptor is a human donor in good health. Some clones in this sample may be carry-over from other donors' samples.

In nucleotides, the CDR3 is TGCAGTGCTAGATGGTCAGCAGGGTCTGCTACTGAAGCTTTCTTT. Encoded protein: CSARWSAGSATEAFF. This sequence joins TRBV20-1 and TRBJ1-1, with D maybe TRBD1 (5 bases). Deletions cut 2 bases from V and 5 bases from J, with 18 bases between. The CDR3 is made up of 15 amino acids. Germline-derived CDR1 and CDR2 are DFQATT and SNEGSKA (reference sequence).